This note documents a single T cell receptor (beta chain) sequence. Its target is not known. The data were taken from a study of cytomegalovirus exposure and HLA in healthy donors. Overall study findings and caveats: In terms of immune exposure information, only CMV serostatus was available. Fewer N-insertions than the roughly 600-donor mean were reportedly shown by an Asian-associated ancestry cluster in a later analysis. Other equally common chains were less clonally expanded than HLA-associated TCR beta chains, a later analysis showed. According to an earlier analysis, most TCR beta V segments yielded productive rearrangements about 90% or about 30% of the time.

This CDR3 has 18 amino acids. Germline V gives CDR1 MDHEN, CDR2 SYDVKM. Trimming took 1 base from V and 3 from J, leaving 19 bases between them. PCR used 60 Vbeta primers and 13 Jbeta primers. Sequencing used immunoSEQ multiplex PCR; TCRdb keeps in-frame clones, though not all of them. The table includes 95,000 to 150,000 clones, over 65% detected once. Input material: PBMCs. V and J are TRBV28 and TRBJ1-5; D is unclear. The sequence was collected from a woman in her forties in good health and CMV-seropositive. CDR3 amino acids: CASSLSERARQDNQPQHF. Written as DNA, the CDR3 is TGTGCCAGCAGTTTATCGGAGAGGGCACGCCAAGACAATCAGCCCCAGCATTTT.